This TCR beta chain was captured by sequencing in a study of post-analysis software for immune sequencing data. About the research overall: Patients had relapsing-remitting, secondary progressive or progressive-relapsing multiple sclerosis; some lacked subtype. Whole-study findings and limits: Patients used about 5 TRBV segments, including TRBV5-6, TRBV5-1 and TRBV20-1, more often than controls. Multiple sclerosis was associated with a significant reduction in normalized Chao1 diversity relative to controls.

CDR3 size: 15 residues. Germline CDR1 and CDR2: LGHNA and YNFKEQ. Comments on this clonotype: Its specificity is not known.

Each TCR beta cDNA library carried unique molecular identifiers. There were about 0.85 to 11 million T cells, and 450,000 to 550,000 cDNA molecules came from them. TCRdb ran MiXCR on the PCR reads and lists one entry per CDR3 protein. The repertoire has roughly 800,000 distinct CDR3 sequences, roughly 50% of them found once; the top ten carry 4.6%. The gene calls are TRBV4-2 and TRBJ2-4; TRBD2 matches at 7 bases. The J call is in doubt because the DNA end fits TRBJ2-7 better. Sequencing used blood. This TCR derives from a girl aged 5-17 years with multiple sclerosis. The CDR3 DNA sequence: TGTGCCAGCAGCCAAGATGCCTCGGGAGGCTACGAGCAGTACTTC. It encodes CASSQDASGGYEQYF.